The sequence of this TCR beta chain was determined in a study of blood T cells in healthy people across ages. Study results and caveats: More naive CD4+ cells and higher diversity marked long-lived donors relative to aged donors. Lack of knowledge of donor CMV status possibly confounded expanded clonotype changes.

Next came a second PCR, run for 7 to 11 cycles, which used a sample-barcoded 5' primer along with a J-beta primer mix. TCRdb processed the 5' RACE reads anew with MiXCR; each CDR3 protein has one entry. The table has roughly 1 million distinct CDR3 sequences, almost 25% seen once. The CDR3 sequence is 14 residues long. Trimming left V 3 bases short and J 0 bases short, with 6 bases between. Germline CDR1 and CDR2: SQVTM and ANQGSEA. Notes on this clonotype: The antigen is not known.

The same data also went into a second study, on T cells of mothers and their children.

The V and J genes are TRBV29-1 and TRBJ2-6; D tentatively reads TRBD1 or TRBD2 (5 bases each). The sequenced sample consisted of blood. The receptor was derived from a girl aged 2-10 years in good health. The CDR3 here is CSVEGVSGANVLTF. DNA of the CDR3: TGCAGCGTTGAGGGGGTCTCTGGGGCCAACGTCCTGACTTTC.